This entry is about one TCR beta chain. Its antigen is still unknown. This sample is part of a study of cytomegalovirus exposure and HLA in healthy donors. General study results and limits: Previous analysis showed most TCR beta V segments were productive about 87% or about 30% of the time. Researchers left out some V segments, among them TRBV6-2 and TRBV6-3, as indistinguishable.

It was with 60 Vbeta and 13 Jbeta primers that the PCR ran. Generated by immunoSEQ multiplex PCR, the TCRdb table keeps only in-frame clones and is missing some. The sample carries about 180,000 clones, just under 80% recorded once. Healthy bone marrow donors formed the donor group. Per the germline V gene, CDR1 is SGHDT and CDR2 is YYEEEE. The CDR3 runs to 13 residues. Trimming pared 2 bases from V and 2 bases from J, leaving 7 bases between. The source material was PBMCs. The chain is built from TRBV5-6 and TRBJ1-1, with D possibly TRBD1 on 5 matching bases. This receptor was taken from a woman in her thirties in good health and CMV-seronegative. CDR3 sequence (DNA): TGTGCCAGCAGCTTCCAGGGAAACACTGAAGCTTTCTTT. This codes for CASSFQGNTEAFF.